This T cell receptor beta chain derives from a study of blood T cell repertoires in COVID-19. Authors' methods: Nucleated cell counts were estimated from reference gene primer amplification. The data were produced by immunoSEQ multiplex PCR, yet TCRdb's version contains in-frame clones alone and is incomplete. V, J and clone size reflect that table, while D and trimming were determined from the DNA. This sample has about 210,000 clones, with about 80% found just once. Germline V gene sequence: CDR1 SGHTA, CDR2 FQGTGA. The CDR3 runs 15 residues. Between the trimmed V and J ends, which lost 1 base and 4 bases, there was a span of 13 bases.

The origin of this receptor is a woman between 40 and 50 years old with active or convalescent COVID-19. The chain carries TRBV7-3 and TRBJ1-2; D perhaps matches TRBD1 (5 bases). Sequencing input: peripheral blood. The CDR3 is CASSLKGGEGYGYTF. DNA for the CDR3: TGTGCCAGCAGCTTAAAGGGAGGGGAGGGCTATGGCTACACCTTC.